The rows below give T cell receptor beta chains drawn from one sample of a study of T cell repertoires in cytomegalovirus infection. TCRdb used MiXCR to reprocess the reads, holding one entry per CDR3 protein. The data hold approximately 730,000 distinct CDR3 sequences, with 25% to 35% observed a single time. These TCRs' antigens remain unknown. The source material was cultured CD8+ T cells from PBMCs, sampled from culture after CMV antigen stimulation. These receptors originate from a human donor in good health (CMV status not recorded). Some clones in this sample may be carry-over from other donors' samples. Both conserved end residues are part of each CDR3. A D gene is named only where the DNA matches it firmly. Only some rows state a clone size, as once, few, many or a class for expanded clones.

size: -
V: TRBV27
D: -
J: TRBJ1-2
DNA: TGTGCCACCCTCGGTCAGGTAGAACGGGCCTATGGCTACACCTTC
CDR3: CATLGQVERAYGYTF

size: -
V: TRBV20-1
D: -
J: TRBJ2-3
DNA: TGCAGTGCTAGGGCTGCCCCAGGGACGCTGAGGACAGATACGCAGTATTTT
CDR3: CSARAAPGTLRTDTQYF

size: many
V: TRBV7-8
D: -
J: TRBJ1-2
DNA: TGTGCCAGCAGCCGTGAGCCAAGGACTAACTATGGCTACACCTTC
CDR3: CASSREPRTNYGYTF

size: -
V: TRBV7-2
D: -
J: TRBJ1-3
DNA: TGTGCCAGCAGCTTAACGGCAATCTCTGGAAACACCATATATTTT
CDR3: CASSLTAISGNTIYF

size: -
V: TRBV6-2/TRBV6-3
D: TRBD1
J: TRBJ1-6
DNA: TGTGCCAGCAAAACAGGGGGCAATTCACCCCTCCACTTT
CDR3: CASKTGGNSPLHF

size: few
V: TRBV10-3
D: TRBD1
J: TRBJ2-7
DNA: TGTGCCATCAGTGATGGACAGGGGTCCTACGAGCAGTACTTC
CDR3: CAISDGQGSYEQYF

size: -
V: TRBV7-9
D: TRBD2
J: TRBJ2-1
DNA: TGTGCCAGCAGCTTACCGGGGGGATCCTCCTACAATGAGCAGTTCTTC
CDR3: CASSLPGGSSYNEQFF

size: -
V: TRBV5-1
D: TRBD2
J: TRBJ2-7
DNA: TGCGCCAGCAGCTTCGGACTAGCGGGGGAGTCCTACGAGCAGTACTTC
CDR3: CASSFGLAGESYEQYF

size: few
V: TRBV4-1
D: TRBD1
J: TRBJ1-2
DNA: TGCGCCAGCAGCCAACGCGGACAGGAGCTCTATGGCTACACCTTC
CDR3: CASSQRGQELYGYTF

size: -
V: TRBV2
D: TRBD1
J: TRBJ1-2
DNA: TGTGCCAGCAGTGATCTGATTGACAGGGGAGGCGACTATGGCTACACCTTC
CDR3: CASSDLIDRGGDYGYTF

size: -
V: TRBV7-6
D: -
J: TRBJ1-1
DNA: TGTGCCAGCAGCGACGGCACGGCTTTCTTT
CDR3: CASSDGTAFF

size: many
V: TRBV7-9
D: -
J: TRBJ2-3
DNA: TGTGCCAGCAGCCCCCCCTACCCAGATACGCAGTATTTT
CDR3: CASSPPYPDTQYF